This paragraph reports one T cell receptor (beta chain). Its cognate antigen has yet to be identified. No clone much larger than this one lies a single base away; base qualities are absent. These data come from a study of T cells in localized non-small cell lung cancer (dated by TCRdb to the early 2020s). Regarding the research as a whole: The study analyzed T cell repertoires of 236 early-stage NSCLC patients, comparing tumors and uninvolved tumor-adjacent lungs. The cohort was made up of roughly 250 treatment-naive NSCLC patients whose localized lung tumors had been resected. The mean age of the NSCLC patients was about 62 years, with about 130 men and 95 to 110 women. Study-level results and caveats: Longer overall survival was associated with higher T cell density in blood, whereas shorter survival was associated with higher clonality in adjacent lung. Of the top 100 tumor clones, a median of roughly 60 were detected in paired uninvolved adjacent lung; 28 were also among that lung's top 100. Because the study design was exploratory, TCR variables were selected using unadjusted p-values without false-discovery rate correction. Multi-region tumor sequencing was not performed, so intratumor heterogeneity could not be excluded. Uninvolved tumor-adjacent lung showed the highest T cell clonality, higher than tumor, which suggests more focused antigenic responses in the uninvolved tumor-adjacent lung.

TCR beta CDR3 regions were sequenced from DNA using the immunoSEQ Assay. In the source study's methods: To compute T cell density, TCR beta template counts were normalized to usable DNA, which was estimated by amplifying housekeeping genes. Richness was estimated using the preseqR package, with extrapolation to 400,000 templates for PBMC samples and to 120,000 templates for tissue samples. Clonality was calculated as one minus Pielou's evenness. Tissue-enriched TCRs were identified by differential abundance testing using productive amino-acid clonotypes, minimum total count 5 and alpha 0.1. Repertoire overlap between compartments was quantified with the Jaccard Index and Morisita Overlap Index. GLIPH grouped TCR beta CDR3s together with public tetramer-defined viral CDR3s, and a viral motif had to include at least three viral sequences and show V-gene enrichment. In TCRdb, the immuneACCESS table is reduced to in-frame sequences with V and J assigned. These tables do not hold every clone; where another copy was compared, an unresolved V gene accounts for under half, and the others remain unexplained. That table is the source of V, J and clone size, and D and trimming were worked out from the DNA. The sample has 15,000 to 20,000 clones on record, approximately 90% of them singletons. In total, the top ten clones hold under 4% of the sample.

At diagnosis, tumor, uninvolved tumor-adjacent lung and peripheral blood were collected and then preserved as a mix of FFPE and fresh-frozen material. For TCR repertoire profiling, the blood samples were analyzed as peripheral blood mononuclear cells. Taken from the germline V gene (reference sequence), the CDR1 and CDR2 loops are SEHNR and FQNEAQ. V has 5 bases trimmed and J has 4 bases trimmed; junction bases matching no gene number 8. CDR3 length: 15 amino acids, cysteine to phenylalanine. Only CDR3 DNA is held: 45 bases, read in frame from base 1. The TCR originated in a male donor at least 60 years old with stage II squamous cell lung carcinoma. Sequenced material: peripheral blood, taken before any cancer treatment. The V and J genes are TRBV7-9 and TRBJ2-1; the junction holds 7 bases that match TRBD1. The DNA sequence reads TGTGCCAGCAGCGAAGACAGGGATGTATACAATGAGCAGTTCTTC. It encodes CASSEDRDVYNEQFF.